The present TCR beta chain was sequenced within a study of monozygotic twins with inflammatory bowel disease. Whole-study results and caveats: Inverse Simpson values showed less TCRbeta diversity in IBD patients than in their healthy co-twins.

As for this clonotype: Its matching antigen is unknown.

Germline V lookup: CDR1 LNHDA, CDR2 SQIVND (reference sequence). The CDR3 runs 13 residues. Staff drew a roughly 2.5 ml blood sample from each donor. Making cDNA involved eight separate reactions per sample. A 6-nucleotide sample barcode was carried by the UMIs, which template switching added. From its re-call of the 5' RACE reads, TCRdb lists each CDR3 protein once, without DNA. The table for this sample gives around 380,000 distinct CDR3 sequences. Sequenced material: blood. The receptor comes from a human donor with ulcerative colitis or Crohn's disease, or a healthy co-twin of an affected twin (not recorded which). V usage is TRBV19 and J usage is TRBJ2-2. This CDR3 is CASTARRTGELFF.